Shown below are 14 T cell receptor beta chains from a single sample sequenced in a study of cytomegalovirus exposure and HLA in healthy donors. The PCR made use of 60 Vbeta and 13 Jbeta primers. The method was immunoSEQ multiplex PCR; TCRdb's version includes in-frame clones alone and lacks a portion of them. The sample carries just under 95,000 clones, approximately 80% recorded once. Sequencing used PBMCs. These receptors originate from a human donor in good health.

This clone was detected a few times. The chain recombines TRBV6-1 with TRBJ2-4; D may be TRBD2 (6 bases). Germline-derived CDR1 and CDR2 are MNHNS and SASEGT. The V and J ends lost 8 bases and 3 bases respectively, with 8 bases between them. This CDR3 has 12 residues. The CDR3: CASRDFKNIQYF. CDR3 DNA: TGTGCCAGCCGGGACTTCAAAAACATTCAGTACTTC.

V is TRBV9 and J is TRBJ1-1; 7 bases are a match to TRBD1. The germline V gene encodes CDR1 SGDLS and CDR2 YYNGEE. V gave up 3 bases and J gave up 4 bases; unmatched junction bases: 9. CDR3 length equals 15 residues. The CDR3 DNA reads TGTGCCAGCAGCGCAGAAGACAGGGTTCCCACTGAAGCTTTCTTT. It specifies CASSAEDRVPTEAFF.

This chain links TRBV6-4 with TRBJ2-2, with D possibly being TRBD1 (6 bases). Germline assignment: CDR1 MRHNA and CDR2 SNTAGT. Trimming removed 5 bases from V and 6 bases from J, with 10 bases in between. The CDR3 extends over 13 amino acids. The CDR3: CASSTGFAGELFF. The CDR3 coding sequence is TGTGCCAGCAGTACAGGGTTTGCCGGGGAGCTGTTTTTT.

This rearrangement joins TRBV6-5 to TRBJ2-1; D is uncertain. Germline values: CDR1 MNHEY, CDR2 SVGAGI. The CDR3 has 12 amino acids. Trimming took 2 bases from V and 5 from J, leaving 4 bases between them. CDR3 bases: TGTGCCAGCAGTTACAGCCACAATGAGCAGTTCTTC. As protein: CASSYSHNEQFF.

The CDR3 reads CASSQASPEVGYTF. CDR3 bases: TGCGCCAGCAGCCAAGCGTCCCCGGAGGTTGGCTACACCTTC. V and J are TRBV5-1 and TRBJ1-2; D call uncertain. The CDR3 totals 14 residues. Trimming pared 4 bases from V and 7 bases from J, leaving 17 bases between. CDR1 and CDR2 from the germline V gene are SGHRS and YFSETQ.

The V and J genes are TRBV2 and TRBJ1-2; 12 positions match TRBD1. With 6 bases clipped from V and 7 bases from J, the junction kept 3 bases outside the gene matches. CDR1 and CDR2 from the germline V gene are SNHLY and FYNNEI. The CDR3 covers 13 residues. The CDR3 sequence: CASSGTGGFGYTF. The CDR3, as DNA: TGTGCCAGCAGCGGGACAGGGGGCTTTGGCTACACCTTC.

Only a few counts were recorded for this clone. This chain connects TRBV5-4 to TRBJ1-1, with D maybe TRBD1 (6 bases). Trimming left V 3 bases short and J 5 bases short, with 8 bases between. The germline V gene has CDR1 SGHNT and CDR2 YYREEE (reference sequence). The CDR3 is 12 residues long. CDR3 DNA: TGTGCCAGCAGCTCACAGGGTACTGAAGCTTTCTTT. Translated, it gives CASSSQGTEAFF.

This clone was counted only a few times. This sequence joins TRBV5-8 and TRBJ2-2, with D unclear. Trimming shortened V by 0 bases and J by 1 base, and 7 bases separated the two germline ends. In germline, CDR1 is SGHTS, CDR2 YDEGEE. CDR3 size: 15 residues. The CDR3 protein is CASSLAVRNTGELFF. CDR3 sequence (DNA): TGTGCCAGCAGCTTGGCCGTTAGGAACACCGGGGAGCTGTTTTTT.

The chain carries TRBV4-2 and TRBJ2-2; a weak D match, TRBD2 (5 bases). Germline values: CDR1 LGHNA, CDR2 YNFKEQ. This CDR3 contains 15 residues. V was shortened by 4 bases and J by 5 bases, with 14 bases between the two germline ends. The CDR3 loop reads CASSRVEGVTGELFF. CDR3 sequence (DNA): TGTGCCAGCAGCCGCGTAGAGGGAGTGACCGGGGAGCTGTTTTTT.

CDR3 coding DNA: TGTGCCAGCAGTGTCCTAGGGGGCGGGGAGCTGTTTTTT. Its protein is CASSVLGGGELFF. The rearrangement links TRBV2 to TRBJ2-2, with a tentative D call TRBD1 (6 bases). Trimming left V 4 bases short and J 7 bases short, with 10 bases between. The CDR3 is made up of 13 amino acids. Germline V gives CDR1 SNHLY, CDR2 FYNNEI.

This chain joins TRBV11-1 and TRBJ1-2; TRBD1 matches 9 bases. The CDR3 covers 15 residues. The germline V gene encodes CDR1 SGHAT and CDR2 FQDESV (reference sequence). V gave up 5 bases and J gave up 5 bases; unmatched junction bases: 9. CDR3 DNA sequence: TGTGCCAGCAGCGCGGCCGGGACAGGGCGTTATGGCTACACCTTC. This gives the protein CASSAAGTGRYGYTF. Supplemented by reference TRBV11-1 and TRBJ1-2, the full variable domain reads EAEVAQSPRYKITEKSQAVAFWCDPISGHATLYWYRQILGQGPELLVQFQDESVVDDSQLPKDRFSAERLKGVDSTLKIQPAELGDSAMYLCASSAAGTGRYGYTFGSGTRLTVV.

The gene calls are TRBV9 and TRBJ2-6; D is perhaps TRBD1 (6 bases). This CDR3 has 17 amino acids. Trimming shortened V by 4 bases and J by 1 base, and 15 bases separated the two germline ends. CDR1 SGDLS and CDR2 YYNGEE come from the germline V gene. In DNA form, the CDR3 reads TGTGCCAGCAGCTACTCATTAAGGGGGTCTGGGGCCAACGTCCTGACTTTC. This encodes CASSYSLRGSGANVLTF.

The CDR3 coding sequence is TGTGCCAGCAGCCCCGATCAGCACAGGGTAGGGAACACTGAAGCTTTCTTT. This sequence encodes CASSPDQHRVGNTEAFF. The V gene is TRBV9, the J gene TRBJ1-1, with a possible D match to TRBD1 (6 bases). With 4 bases removed from V and 1 base from J, the gap between germline ends came to 20 bases. CDR3 length: 17 residues. Germline CDR1 SGDLS, CDR2 YYNGEE.

The chain has TRBV30 and TRBJ1-2, with 7 bases fitting TRBD1. The CDR3 has 12 amino acids. Germline CDR1 GTSNPN, CDR2 SVGIG (reference sequence). The J segment lost 2 bases and the V segment lost 5 bases, leaving 2 bases of the junction unmatched. The chain's CDR3 is CAWGGQNYGYTF. The CDR3 nucleotides read TGTGCCTGGGGGGGACAGAACTATGGCTACACCTTC.